The 13 T cell receptor beta chains given below trace back to one sample, sequenced in a study of T cell responses to AZD1222 COVID-19 vaccine. Produced via immunoSEQ multiplex PCR; TCRdb's table is partial and in-frame only. The sample holds some 84,000 clones; around 86% are singletons and the top ten take around 8%. Source: peripheral blood, taken on day 0 of AZD1222 vaccination. The source of these receptors is an adult in good health.

The genes are TRBV28 and TRBJ1-6; D not certain. Germline V gene lookup returns CDR1 MDHEN and CDR2 SYDVKM. Trimming left V 5 bases short and J 10 bases short, with 12 bases between. The CDR3 consists of 13 residues. The DNA of the CDR3 is TGTGCCAGCAGTCCCTGGACGACGTCACCCCTCCACTTT. Protein product: CASSPWTTSPLHF.

J is TRBJ2-1 and V is TRBV27; the match to TRBD2 covers 13 bases. This CDR3 has 16 amino acids. The V gene's germline CDR1 is MNHEY and CDR2 SMNVEV (reference sequence). With V trimmed by 7 bases and J by 8 bases, 11 bases remained unmatched. The DNA of the CDR3 is TGTGCCAGCACCCAGACGGGACTAGCGGGAAGGGATGAGCAGTTCTTC. Its translation is CASTQTGLAGRDEQFF.

V gene TRBV9 combines with J gene TRBJ1-2; 11 bases fit TRBD1. CDR1 is SGDLS, CDR2 YYNGEE, per germline. The CDR3 extends over 15 amino acids. The V segment lost 4 bases and the J segment 4 bases; nucleotides outside the gene matches: 6. The CDR3 sequence: CASSPGTGGSYGYTF. The DNA for the CDR3 is TGTGCCAGCAGCCCAGGGACAGGGGGAAGCTATGGCTACACCTTC.

V and J are TRBV5-8 and TRBJ1-5; possibly TRBD1 for D (5 bases). V was shortened by 0 bases and J by 6 bases, with 16 bases between the two germline ends. The CDR3 is 16 residues long. Germline loops: CDR1 SGHTS, CDR2 YDEGEE. CDR3 residues: CASSLGGRGGVQPQHF. The CDR3 nucleotides read TGTGCCAGCAGCTTGGGGGGTCGGGGAGGGGTTCAGCCCCAGCATTTT.

This chain joins TRBV19 and TRBJ1-4; the match to TRBD1 covers 7 bases. The CDR3 sequence is 16 residues long. The germline CDR1 and CDR2 sequences are LNHDA and SQIVND (reference sequence). The V gene end was trimmed by 8 bases and the J gene end by 8 bases; junction bases not matched to a gene: 17. As DNA, the CDR3 is TGTGCCAGTGGAAAGATGCACCAGGGGGAAGGAGAAAAACTGTTTTTT. It encodes CASGKMHQGEGEKLFF.

The V gene is TRBV6-5, the J gene TRBJ2-1; D may be TRBD2 (7 bases). The CDR3 spans 14 residues. CDR1 is MNHEY and CDR2 is SVGAGI in the germline V gene. Deletions cut 5 bases from V and 3 bases from J, with 11 bases between. CDR3: CASSQGTIYNEQFF. Here the CDR3 DNA reads TGTGCCAGCAGTCAGGGGACTATCTACAATGAGCAGTTCTTC.

This clone occurred a few times. The chain couples TRBV6-5 to TRBJ2-7; 10 bases are shared with TRBD2. This CDR3 has 15 amino acids. J lost 4 bases, V lost 2 bases, and 5 bases had no gene match. Germline V lookup: CDR1 MNHEY, CDR2 SVGAGI. The CDR3 DNA reads as TGTGCCAGCAGTTACAGCGGGACTAGCGATTACGAGCAGTACTTC. Its protein is CASSYSGTSDYEQYF.

CDR3 sequence reads: CATRRGDPGTHEQYF. For the CDR3, the DNA is TGTGCCACCCGAAGGGGGGACCCGGGGACCCACGAGCAGTACTTC. The chain is built from TRBV24-1 and TRBJ2-7, with D perhaps TRBD1 or TRBD2 (6 bases each). Trimming cost V 9 bases and J 5 bases, with 22 bases left between them. The CDR3 length is 15 residues. CDR1 is KGHDR and CDR2 is SFDVKD in the germline V gene.

The rearrangement links TRBV19 to TRBJ2-1; D remains unclear. This CDR3 has 14 amino acids. Germline CDR1 is LNHDA and CDR2 is SQIVND (reference sequence). V lost 5 bases, J lost 3 bases, and 11 bases lay in between. In DNA form, the CDR3 reads TGTGCCAGTAGTTCTGGACCGATCTACAATGAGCAGTTCTTC. Translation gives CASSSGPIYNEQFF.

In this sample, this clone turned up once. The V and J genes are TRBV9 and TRBJ2-3, with D perhaps being TRBD1 or TRBD2 (5 bases each). The V gene's germline CDR1 is SGDLS and CDR2 YYNGEE. The ends were cut back, 5 bases at V and 1 base at J, with 14 bases in the middle. The CDR3 consists of 15 residues. The CDR3 here is CASRPGLVGTDTQYF. DNA of the CDR3: TGTGCCAGCAGACCGGGGCTCGTGGGCACAGATACGCAGTATTTT.

The J gene is TRBJ1-3, the V gene TRBV9; 8 nucleotides line up with TRBD1. This CDR3 has 17 amino acids. Per the germline V gene, CDR1 is SGDLS and CDR2 is YYNGEE. The junction had 12 bases not matched to a gene; V was cut back by 3 bases and J by 4 bases. CDR3 amino acids: CASSGGQGSYSGNTIYF. CDR3 nucleotide sequence: TGTGCCAGCAGCGGAGGACAGGGCTCCTACTCCGGAAACACCATATATTTT.

The chain links TRBV29-1 to TRBJ2-2, with 13 bases lining up with TRBD2. V shed 4 bases and J 6 bases; nucleotides not matched to a gene: 8. The CDR3 is 16 amino acids. Germline CDR1 and CDR2: SQVTM and ANQGSEA. The CDR3 spells CSVAPILAGGPGELFF. The CDR3 DNA reads TGCAGCGTTGCGCCCATACTAGCGGGAGGGCCCGGGGAGCTGTTTTTT.

This clone was detected a few times. The chain uses TRBV9 and TRBJ1-2; D remains ambiguous. This CDR3 has 18 amino acids. Germline CDR1 reads SGDLS; CDR2 reads YYNGEE. Trimming cost V 3 bases and J 1 base, with 22 bases left between them. CDR3 protein: CASSDPGPGAPFNYGYTF. CDR3 nucleotide sequence: TGTGCCAGCAGCGATCCTGGTCCAGGAGCGCCTTTTAACTATGGCTACACCTTC.